Presented here are 29 T cell receptor beta chains from one specimen sequenced in a study of T cells in Graves' hyperthyroidism and ophthalmopathy. RNA transcripts provided the source from which TCR beta CDR3 regions were amplified. The HTBI primer set served for first-round RT-PCR of the TCR CDR3. TCRdb fed the multiplex PCR reads into MiXCR, producing one record per CDR3 protein. This table has about 500,000 distinct CDR3 sequences, approximately 17% appearing once. Material: blood. Receptors originate from a young woman with Graves' ophthalmopathy.

This clonotype was detected only a few times. The chain uses TRBV3-1 and TRBJ2-2; 15 bases match TRBD2. V was clipped by 4 bases and J by 7 bases; unmatched bases: 19. This CDR3 has 21 residues. Germline CDR1 LGHDT, CDR2 YNNKEL (reference sequence). The CDR3 spells CASSLRPGTSGGSISLGELFF. The CDR3 DNA is TGTGCCAGCAGCCTCAGACCCGGGACTAGCGGGGGGTCCATTTCCCTCGGGGAGCTGTTTTTT.

This chain joins TRBV7-9 and TRBJ2-3; D call uncertain. V lost 8 bases, J lost 2 bases, and 14 bases lay in between. This CDR3 has 14 amino acids. The germline gives CDR1 SEHNR, CDR2 FQNEAQ (reference sequence). The CDR3 sequence: CASPSGYLTDTQYF. CDR3 in DNA: TGTGCCAGCCCTAGTGGGTATCTCACAGATACGCAGTATTTT. The variable domain in full, completed from reference TRBV7-9 and TRBJ2-3, reads DTGVSQNPRHKITKRGQNVTFRCDPISEHNRLYWYRQTLGQGPEFLTYFQNEAQLEKSRLLSDRFSAERPKGSFSTLEIQRTEQGDSAMYLCASPSGYLTDTQYFGPGTRLTVL.

Worth noting for this clonotype: The junction does not match germline at one end; this may be a read error. The rearrangement uses TRBV7-7 and TRBJ2-5; 9 bases fit TRBD1. The length of the CDR3 is 13 residues. CDR1 is SSHAT and CDR2 is FNYEAQ in the germline V gene (reference sequence). CDR3 sequence (DNA): TGTGCTAGCAGCCGGACAGGGGTAGAGACCCAGTACTTC. The encoded protein is CASSRTGVETQYF.

This clonotype was recorded at least ten times. The CDR3 here is CASSLFGGQGGYEQYF. CDR3 coding DNA: TGCGCCAGCAGCTTGTTTGGGGGACAGGGAGGCTACGAGCAGTACTTC. The V gene is TRBV5-1, the J gene TRBJ2-7; 9 positions agree with TRBD1. CDR3 length: 16 residues. The J segment lost 3 bases and the V segment lost 1 base, leaving 8 bases of the junction unmatched. Germline CDR1 reads SGHRS; CDR2 reads YFSETQ.

This clonotype was recorded at least ten times. The V and J genes are TRBV6-2 or TRBV6-3 and TRBJ2-1; D is perhaps TRBD2 (5 bases). Germline CDR1 is MNHEY and CDR2 is SVGEGT. The length of the CDR3 is 14 residues. V lost 10 bases, J lost 5 bases, and 18 bases lay in between. The CDR3: CATSVSEENNEQFF. As DNA, the CDR3 is TGTGCCACCTCGGTCTCGGAGGAGAACAATGAGCAGTTCTTC.

This clonotype was seen many times. The chain recombines TRBV28 with TRBJ2-7; D unresolved. CDR3 length: 13 residues. The V end lost 5 bases, the J end lost 3 bases, and 11 bases lay between the germline ends. The germline gives CDR1 MDHEN, CDR2 SYDVKM. This chain's CDR3 is CASSPRLGYEQYF. The CDR3 nucleotides are TGTGCCAGCAGTCCACGACTGGGCTACGAGCAGTACTTC.

The V and J genes are TRBV20-1 and TRBJ2-7, with 9 positions matching TRBD1. Germline V lookup: CDR1 DFQATT, CDR2 SNEGSKA (reference sequence). The CDR3 covers 14 residues. The trim removed 5 bases at V and 7 bases at J, leaving 12 bases unmatched. The CDR3 region is CSAFPRTGDREQYF. For the CDR3, the DNA is TGCAGTGCTTTCCCCCGGACAGGGGATAGGGAGCAGTACTTC.

To note about this clonotype: A much larger clonotype is one base distant, so this may be a read error. The chain is built from TRBV13 and TRBJ2-1; tentative D call: TRBD1 (6 bases). Per the germline V gene, CDR1 is PRHDT and CDR2 is FYEKMQ (reference sequence). CDR3 size: 14 residues. This chain's CDR3 is CAGSFGDKYNEQFF. As DNA, the CDR3 is TGTGCCGGCAGCTTTGGGGACAAGTACAATGAGCAGTTCTTC.

In its sample, this clonotype was seen a few times. V and J are TRBV19 and TRBJ2-2, with unresolved D. The germline V gene has CDR1 LNHDA and CDR2 SQIVND (reference sequence). The CDR3 loop spans 13 amino acids. V was cut by 2 bases and J by 8 bases, with 9 bases left in between. CDR3 protein: CASSISVGGELFF. The CDR3 DNA reads TGTGCCAGTAGTATAAGTGTTGGGGGGGAGCTGTTTTTT.

In this sample, this clonotype turned up a few times. Written as DNA, the CDR3 is TGTGCCACCGCCCCAGACAGACTACAGCCCCAGCATTTT. It codes for CATAPDRLQPQHF. This sequence joins TRBV6-1 and TRBJ1-5; tentative D call: TRBD1 (5 bases). V lost 10 bases and J lost 7, with 17 bases in between. The CDR3 covers 13 residues. Germline V gene sequence: CDR1 MNHNS, CDR2 SASEGT.

The rearrangement uses TRBV6-2 or TRBV6-3 and TRBJ2-2; D is possibly TRBD1 or TRBD2 (5 bases each). This CDR3 has 12 amino acids. V lost 8 bases and J 6 bases, leaving 10 bases between the germline ends. Germline CDR1 reads MNHEY; CDR2 reads SVGEGT. In nucleotides, the CDR3 is TGTGCCAGCGCGAGGGGCCCCGGGGAGCTGTTTTTT. Amino acids: CASARGPGELFF.

The genes are TRBV7-9 and TRBJ2-1; D perhaps matches TRBD1 (6 bases). The CDR3 has 14 amino acids. Germline assignment: CDR1 SEHNR and CDR2 FQNEAQ (reference sequence). The V gene lost 2 bases and the J gene lost 9 bases, with 14 bases spanning the gap. CDR3 region: CASSLSVQGTEQFF. In DNA form, the CDR3 reads TGTGCCAGCAGCTTATCCGTCCAGGGGACTGAGCAGTTCTTC.

Many counts were recorded for this clonotype. The chain joins TRBV10-3 to TRBJ1-1; no clear D gene. The germline V gene encodes CDR1 ENHRY and CDR2 SYGVKD. Trimming removed 2 bases from V and 0 bases from J, with 4 bases in between. The CDR3 has 13 residues. The CDR3 loop is CAISEPVNTEAFF. As DNA, the CDR3 is TGTGCCATCAGTGAGCCGGTGAACACTGAAGCTTTCTTT.

The rearrangement links TRBV29-1 to TRBJ2-7, with D hard to call. Germline values: CDR1 SQVTM, CDR2 ANQGSEA. V was pared by 7 bases and J by 2 bases, with 15 bases between. The CDR3 is 13 residues long. The CDR3 DNA is TGCAGCGGCACCCCCACAGATACCTACGAGCAGTACTTC. It is translated as CSGTPTDTYEQYF.

This clonotype was counted ten times or more. V usage is TRBV30 and J usage is TRBJ1-1; tentatively, D is TRBD1 (5 bases). Germline V lookup: CDR1 GTSNPN, CDR2 SVGIG (reference sequence). This CDR3 is built from 13 residues. With 5 bases removed from V and 4 bases from J, the gap between germline ends came to 14 bases. The CDR3 nucleotides are TGTGCCTGGTTGGGCGGGGGTTTCACTGAAGCTTTCTTT. Amino acids: CAWLGGGFTEAFF.

This rearrangement joins TRBV3-1 to TRBJ2-1; 9 nucleotides match TRBD1. CDR1 and CDR2 from the germline V gene are LGHDT and YNNKEL (reference sequence). This CDR3 has 16 residues. The V and J ends lost 1 base and 0 bases, in that order; junction bases with no gene match: 1. The CDR3 DNA is TGTGCCAGCAGCCAAGGGGGACAGGGCTCCTACAATGAGCAGTTCTTC. Translated, it gives CASSQGGQGSYNEQFF.

The chain links TRBV7-9 to TRBJ1-2, with TRBD1 matching 7 bases. V shed 5 bases and J 4 bases; nucleotides not matched to a gene: 7. The CDR3 is made up of 14 amino acids. The germline gives CDR1 SEHNR, CDR2 FQNEAQ (reference sequence). CDR3 bases: TGTGCCAGCAGCCGGGGACAGTCGTCCTATGGCTACACCTTC. This encodes CASSRGQSSYGYTF. Combining the CDR3 with reference TRBV7-9 and TRBJ1-2 gives the whole variable domain DTGVSQNPRHKITKRGQNVTFRCDPISEHNRLYWYRQTLGQGPEFLTYFQNEAQLEKSRLLSDRFSAERPKGSFSTLEIQRTEQGDSAMYLCASSRGQSSYGYTFGSGTRLTVV.

This chain links TRBV19 with TRBJ1-1, with D perhaps TRBD1 (6 bases). The CDR3 consists of 13 residues. Germline CDR1 and CDR2: LNHDA and SQIVND (reference sequence). Deletions cut 4 bases from V and 4 bases from J, with 10 bases between. The chain's CDR3 is CASSTQTGTEAFF. CDR3 nucleotides: TGTGCCAGTAGTACCCAGACAGGCACTGAAGCTTTCTTT.

The table lists this clonotype with many counts. The V call is TRBV30, the J call TRBJ1-1, with D perhaps TRBD1 (6 bases). Deletions cut 4 bases from V and 1 base from J, with 19 bases between. This CDR3 has 16 amino acids. Germline assignment: CDR1 GTSNPN and CDR2 SVGIG (reference sequence). The CDR3 here is CAWTWGDTRGNTEAFF. The CDR3 DNA reads as TGTGCCTGGACCTGGGGGGACACACGCGGGAACACTGAAGCTTTCTTT.

This clonotype was detected only a few times. The chain links TRBV15 to TRBJ1-2; 7 positions match TRBD1. After removal of 1 base from V and 4 bases from J, the junction contained 3 bases not matched to a gene. CDR1 and CDR2 (germline): LNHNV, YYDKDF (reference sequence). The CDR3 spans 14 residues. The CDR3 loop is CATSRVGGAYGYTF. For the CDR3, the DNA is TGTGCCACCAGCAGAGTAGGGGGCGCCTATGGCTACACCTTC. Supplemented by reference TRBV15 and TRBJ1-2, the full variable domain reads DAMVIQNPRYQVTQFGKPVTLSCSQTLNHNVMYWYQQKSSQAPKLLFHYYDKDFNNEADTPDNFQSRRPNTSFCFLDIRSPGLGDTAMYLCATSRVGGAYGYTFGSGTRLTVV.

In nucleotides, the CDR3 is TGTGCCAGCAGTTTCCTTGGACTAGCGGGAGGTCACAATGAGCAGTTCTTC. It encodes CASSFLGLAGGHNEQFF. The chain has TRBV28 and TRBJ2-1; 14 nucleotides align to TRBD2. The germline V gene has CDR1 MDHEN and CDR2 SYDVKM. The V segment lost 3 bases and the J segment 5 bases; nucleotides outside the gene matches: 6. The CDR3 extends over 17 amino acids. Full variable domain (rest looked up from reference TRBV28 and TRBJ2-1): DVKVTQSSRYLVKRTGEKVFLECVQDMDHENMFWYRQDPGLGLRLIYFSYDVKMKEKGDIPEGYSVSREKKERFSLILESASTNQTSMYLCASSFLGLAGGHNEQFFGPGTRLTVL.

CDR3 amino acids: CASSHAGTGSYQPQHF. The CDR3 DNA sequence: TGCGCCAGCAGCCATGCCGGGACAGGGAGCTATCAGCCCCAGCATTTT. The rearrangement links TRBV4-1 to TRBJ1-5; 9 nucleotides match TRBD1. V shed 3 bases and J 5 bases; nucleotides not matched to a gene: 8. Looked up from germline, CDR1 is MGHRA and CDR2 is YSYEKL. This CDR3 contains 16 residues.

This clonotype showed up many times. The chain links TRBV5-6 to TRBJ1-1, with D tentatively TRBD1 (5 bases). From germline, CDR1 is SGHDT and CDR2 YYEEEE. V was shortened by 5 bases and J by 7 bases, with 15 bases between the two germline ends. This CDR3 has 13 amino acids. CDR3 nucleotides: TGTGCCAGCAGGTCCTCAGGGAGGGGTGAAGCTTTCTTT. Protein sequence: CASRSSGRGEAFF.

The V gene is TRBV10-3, the J gene TRBJ1-1; D unresolved. Looked up from germline, CDR1 is ENHRY and CDR2 is SYGVKD. V lost 6 bases and J lost 1, with 9 bases in between. The CDR3 covers 13 residues. CDR3 DNA sequence: TGTGCCATCAGAGAGGGCCGGAACACTGAAGCTTTCTTT. Residues: CAIREGRNTEAFF.

The chain is built from TRBV30 and TRBJ2-1; D may match TRBD1 or TRBD2 (5 bases each). The CDR3 has 13 residues. Germline V gene sequence: CDR1 GTSNPN, CDR2 SVGIG (reference sequence). The germline V and J ends were trimmed by 3 bases and 2 bases, with 8 bases remaining between them. The CDR3 DNA reads TGTGCCTGGAGCCGGGGACCCTACAATGAGCAGTTCTTC. Its protein is CAWSRGPYNEQFF.

This clonotype was seen many times. The chain carries TRBV5-6 and TRBJ2-7, with 9 nucleotides matching TRBD2. Germline V gene lookup returns CDR1 SGHDT and CDR2 YYEEEE. This CDR3 has 17 residues. V trimming: 4 bases; J trimming: 5 bases; junction bases outside the gene matches: 16. The CDR3, as DNA: TGTGCCAGCAGCCCCACCTTTATAGCGGGAGTGACCCACGAGCAGTACTTC. It translates to CASSPTFIAGVTHEQYF.

This rearrangement joins TRBV13 to TRBJ1-1; D gene unclear. CDR3 length: 11 residues. The V gene lost 7 bases and the J gene lost 6 bases, with 9 bases spanning the gap. The germline CDR1 and CDR2 sequences are PRHDT and FYEKMQ (reference sequence). The CDR3 reads CASTGGSEAFF. CDR3 coding DNA: TGTGCCAGCACGGGAGGGTCTGAAGCTTTCTTT. Full variable domain (rest looked up from reference TRBV13 and TRBJ1-1): AAGVIQSPRHLIKEKRETATLKCYPIPRHDTVYWYQQGPGQDPQFLISFYEKMQSDKGSIPDRFSAQQFSDYHSELNMSSLELGDSALYFCASTGGSEAFFGQGTRLTVV.

In this sample, this clonotype turned up a few times. This sequence joins TRBV19 and TRBJ2-3, with TRBD1 matching over 8 bases. J was trimmed by 7 bases and V by 6 bases; bases with no gene match: 9. CDR3 length: 14 amino acids. CDR1 is LNHDA and CDR2 is SQIVND in the germline V gene (reference sequence). CDR3 DNA sequence: TGTGCCAGTAGCTTGACAGGGGAGAGGTATACGCAGTATTTT. Translation: CASSLTGERYTQYF.

At least ten counts were recorded for this clonotype. The V gene is TRBV6-1, the J gene TRBJ1-2; TRBD1 agrees at 8 bases. CDR1 and CDR2 from the germline V gene are MNHNS and SASEGT. V lost 7 bases, J lost 0 bases, and 4 bases stayed unmatched. CDR3 length: 14 amino acids. The CDR3 bases are TGTGCCAGCACTGGGACAGGTCCTAACTATGGCTACACCTTC. This sequence encodes CASTGTGPNYGYTF.